This T cell receptor beta chain was captured by sequencing in a study of T cells in Graves' hyperthyroidism and ophthalmopathy. For the study at large: Peripheral blood specimens were obtained at initial diagnosis, prior to any treatment.

The CDR3 is 16 residues long. V gave up 0 bases and J gave up 0 bases, with 9 bases separating them. The germline V gene encodes CDR1 KGHSH and CDR2 LQKENI. In this sample, this clonotype turned up a few times. Its cognate antigen is unknown. Clinical symptoms, serum thyroxine and TRAb, thyroid ultrasound and orbital computed tomography together formed the diagnostic basis. Study-wide results and caveats: Separation of ophthalmopathy from stable hyperthyroidism was achieved by a 13 V-J model. Most thyroid clonotypes that were expanded above 0.001 also turned up in blood.

Amplification yielded TCR beta CDR3 regions, with RNA transcripts as the source. The study used the HTBI primer set for a first-round RT-PCR of the TCR CDR3. TCRdb re-called the multiplex PCR reads through MiXCR, storing one row per CDR3 protein. The table shows roughly 380,000 distinct CDR3 sequences, with about 13% occurring only once. The V gene is TRBV18, the J gene TRBJ2-4; no definite D call. Sequences were obtained from blood. This sequence originates from a woman younger than 30 with Graves' hyperthyroidism. CDR3 coding DNA: TGTGCCAGCTCACCACCGCTGGGTCTAGCCAAAAACATTCAGTACTTC. Translated, it gives CASSPPLGLAKNIQYF.